Described below is a single TCR beta chain sequence and its context. In making TCR cDNA, 5'RACE template switching added a universal primer site and UMIs to it. One entry per CDR3 protein, called by TCRdb with MiXCR from the 5' RACE reads. The data show some 600,000 distinct CDR3 sequences, approximately 13% seen once. These data originate in a study of T cells after yellow fever vaccination. From germline, CDR1 is SGHDT and CDR2 YYEEEE. Trimming stripped 5 bases from V and 3 bases from J, with 21 bases between. The length of the CDR3 is 16 residues. Sequenced material: PBMCs, taken on the day of the yellow fever booster vaccination. The sequence came from a man aged 25 to 40 who received the YFV17D yellow fever vaccine. This chain uses TRBV5-6 with TRBJ2-7; perhaps D is TRBD1 or TRBD2 (5 bases each). The DNA of the CDR3 is TGTGCCAGCAGACCTCAAACGGGACGGAACCTCTACGAGCAGTACTTC. It is translated as CASRPQTGRNLYEQYF.